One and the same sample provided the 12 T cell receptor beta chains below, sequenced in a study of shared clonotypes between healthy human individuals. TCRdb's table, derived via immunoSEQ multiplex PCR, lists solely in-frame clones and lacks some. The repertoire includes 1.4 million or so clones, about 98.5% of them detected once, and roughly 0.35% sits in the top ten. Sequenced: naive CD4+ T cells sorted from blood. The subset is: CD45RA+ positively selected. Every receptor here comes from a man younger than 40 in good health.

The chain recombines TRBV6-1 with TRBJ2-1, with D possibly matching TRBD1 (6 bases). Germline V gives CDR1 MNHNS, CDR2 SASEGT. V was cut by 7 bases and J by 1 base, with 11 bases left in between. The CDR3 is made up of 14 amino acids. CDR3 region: CASTRGQSYNEQFF. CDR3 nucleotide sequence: TGTGCCAGCACCAGGGGCCAATCCTACAATGAGCAGTTCTTC.

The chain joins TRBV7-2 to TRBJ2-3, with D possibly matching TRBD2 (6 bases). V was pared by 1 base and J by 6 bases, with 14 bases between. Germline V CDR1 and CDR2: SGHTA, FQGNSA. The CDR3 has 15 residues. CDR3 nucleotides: TGTGCCAGCAGCTTAGAGCGGGTCCTAGCGGATACGCAGTATTTT. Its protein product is CASSLERVLADTQYF.

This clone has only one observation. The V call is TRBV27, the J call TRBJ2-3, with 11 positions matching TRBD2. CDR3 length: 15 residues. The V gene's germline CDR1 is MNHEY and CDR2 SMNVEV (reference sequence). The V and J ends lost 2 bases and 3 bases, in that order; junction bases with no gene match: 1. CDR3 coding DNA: TGTGCCAGCAGTTTAGGGACTAGCGGAACAGATACGCAGTATTTT. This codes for CASSLGTSGTDTQYF.

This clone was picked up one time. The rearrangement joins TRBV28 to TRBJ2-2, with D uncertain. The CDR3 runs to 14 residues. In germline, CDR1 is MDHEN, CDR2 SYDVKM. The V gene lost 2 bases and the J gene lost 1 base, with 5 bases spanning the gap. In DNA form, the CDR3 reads TGTGCCAGCAGTTTAAGGCGGAACACCGGGGAGCTGTTTTTT. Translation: CASSLRRNTGELFF.

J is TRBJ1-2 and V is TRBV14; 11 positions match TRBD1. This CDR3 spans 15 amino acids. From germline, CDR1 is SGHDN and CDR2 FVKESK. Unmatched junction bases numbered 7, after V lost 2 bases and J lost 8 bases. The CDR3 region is CASSQLGTGGLGYTF. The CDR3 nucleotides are TGTGCCAGCAGCCAACTTGGGACAGGGGGTTTGGGCTACACCTTC.

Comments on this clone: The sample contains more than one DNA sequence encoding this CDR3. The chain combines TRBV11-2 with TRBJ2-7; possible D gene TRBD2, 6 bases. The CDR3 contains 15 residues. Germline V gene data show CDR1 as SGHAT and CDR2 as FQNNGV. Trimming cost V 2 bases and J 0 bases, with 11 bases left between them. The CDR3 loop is CASSLFPGSSYEQYF. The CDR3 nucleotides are TGTGCCAGCAGCTTATTCCCCGGGAGCTCCTACGAGCAGTACTTC.

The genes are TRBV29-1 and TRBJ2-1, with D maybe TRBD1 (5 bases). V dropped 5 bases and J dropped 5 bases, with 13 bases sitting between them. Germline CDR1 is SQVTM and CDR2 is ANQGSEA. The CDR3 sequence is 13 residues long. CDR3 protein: CSVRQSQNNEQFF. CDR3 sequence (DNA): TGCAGCGTTCGACAGAGCCAAAACAATGAGCAGTTCTTC.

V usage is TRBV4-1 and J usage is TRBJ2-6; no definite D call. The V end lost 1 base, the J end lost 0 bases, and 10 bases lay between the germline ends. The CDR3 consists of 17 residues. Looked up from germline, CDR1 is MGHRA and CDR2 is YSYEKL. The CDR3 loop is CASSQVILVSGANVLTF. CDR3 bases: TGCGCCAGCAGCCAAGTTATCCTGGTCTCTGGGGCCAACGTCCTGACTTTC.

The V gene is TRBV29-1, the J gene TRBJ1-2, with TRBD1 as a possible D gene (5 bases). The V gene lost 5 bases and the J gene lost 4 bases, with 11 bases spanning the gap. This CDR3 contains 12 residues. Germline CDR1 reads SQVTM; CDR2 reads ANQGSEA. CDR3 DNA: TGCAGCGTTATCTGGGGCTTCTATGGCTACACCTTC. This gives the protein CSVIWGFYGYTF.

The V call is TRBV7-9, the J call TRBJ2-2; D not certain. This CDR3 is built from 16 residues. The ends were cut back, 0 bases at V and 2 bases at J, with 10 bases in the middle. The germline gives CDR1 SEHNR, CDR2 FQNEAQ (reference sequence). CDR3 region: CASSLAPQANTGELFF. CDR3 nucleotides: TGTGCCAGCAGCTTAGCGCCACAAGCTAACACCGGGGAGCTGTTTTTT.

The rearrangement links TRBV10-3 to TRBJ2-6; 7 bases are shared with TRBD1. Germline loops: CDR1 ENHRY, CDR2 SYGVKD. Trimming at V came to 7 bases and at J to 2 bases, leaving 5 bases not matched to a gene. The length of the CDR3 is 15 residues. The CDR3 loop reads CAITGTVAGANVLTF. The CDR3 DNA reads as TGTGCCATCACCGGGACAGTCGCTGGGGCCAACGTCCTGACTTTC.

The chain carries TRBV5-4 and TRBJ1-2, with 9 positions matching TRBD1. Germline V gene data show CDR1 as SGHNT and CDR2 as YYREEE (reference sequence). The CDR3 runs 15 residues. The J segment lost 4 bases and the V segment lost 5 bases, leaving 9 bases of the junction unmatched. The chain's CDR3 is CASSLQGAVAYGYTF. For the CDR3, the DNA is TGTGCCAGCAGTCTACAGGGGGCGGTGGCCTATGGCTACACCTTC.